One T cell receptor beta chain is described in this entry. What it binds is not known. The data originate from a study of T-cell reconstitution after alpha-beta-depleted transplantation in children. Findings of the study overall: Newly produced T cells mostly accounted for T-cell counts and diversity one year post-transplant.

The germline gives CDR1 MGHDK, CDR2 SYGVNS. The CDR3 loop spans 15 amino acids. Trimming took off 1 base at V and 2 bases at J, with 9 bases between the two ends. Unique molecular identifiers tagged the TCRbeta library. TCRdb reprocessed the PCR reads via MiXCR and lists one record per CDR3 protein. Of about 220,000 distinct CDR3 sequences listed, approximately 17% are singletons. Source: PBMCs, mostly from graft donor cells, taken 360 days after TCRalphabeta/CD19-depleted stem cell transplant. The chain combines TRBV25-1 with TRBJ2-1; a possible D gene is TRBD2 (6 bases). This clonotype originated in a male patient between 2 and 10 years old who had a stem cell transplant for acute lymphoblastic leukemia, so the T cells may come from the graft donor. The CDR3 nucleotides read TGTGCCAGCAGTGAATTGGGGGGAACCTACAATGAGCAGTTCTTC. This codes for CASSELGGTYNEQFF.